The TCR beta chain under discussion was sequenced for a study of T-cell memory formation after mild COVID-19. This clonotype was picked up a small number of times. A single record per CDR3 protein comes from TCRdb applying MiXCR to the 5' RACE reads. The repertoire consists of some 50,000 distinct CDR3 sequences, with 27% occurring once and the leading ten covering around 45%. The CDR3 is made up of 14 amino acids. The junction had 10 bases not matched to a gene; V was cut back by 7 bases and J by 8 bases. CDR1 is MNHEY and CDR2 is SVGAGI in the germline V gene. J is TRBJ1-2 and V is TRBV6-5; 10 bases align to TRBD1. The sample consisted of PBMCs or a T cell subset sorted from them (not recorded which). The origin of this receptor is a man between 18 and 35 years old who had mild COVID-19 (a few samples of this study predate the infection). Cell type and time point are not known. CDR3 sequence: CASTFMGQGWGYTF. The CDR3 DNA reads TGTGCCAGCACCTTCATGGGACAGGGGTGGGGCTACACCTTC.